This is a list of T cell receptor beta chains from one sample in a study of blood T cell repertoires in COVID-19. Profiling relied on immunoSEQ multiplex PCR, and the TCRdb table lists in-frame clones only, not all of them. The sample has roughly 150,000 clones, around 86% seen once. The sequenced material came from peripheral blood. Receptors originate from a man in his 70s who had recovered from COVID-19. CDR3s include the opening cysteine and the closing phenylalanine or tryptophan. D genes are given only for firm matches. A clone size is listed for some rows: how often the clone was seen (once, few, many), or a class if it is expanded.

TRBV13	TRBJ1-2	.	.	TGTGCCAGCAGCTTAGTACGGGGGGGCTATGGCTACACCTTC	CASSLVRGGYGYTF
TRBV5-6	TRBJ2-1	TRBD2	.	TGTGCCAGCAGCCCCGGGGCGGGGGGCAATGAGCAGTTCTTC	CASSPGAGGNEQFF
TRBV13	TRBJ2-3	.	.	TGTGCCAGCAGCCCTACCAGGGGGGCTAGCACAGATACGCAGTATTTT	CASSPTRGASTDTQYF
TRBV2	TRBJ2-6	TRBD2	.	TGTGCCAGCAGTACTCCGGCGGGAGGTCTTGCTGGGGCCAACGTCCTGACTTTC	CASSTPAGGLAGANVLTF
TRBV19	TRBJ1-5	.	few	TGTGCCAGTAAGACGGGCCCCGGGAAGCAGCCCCAGCATTTT	CASKTGPGKQPQHF
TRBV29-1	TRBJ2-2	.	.	TGCAGCGTCCGAGCGGGACAGAACACCGGGGAGCTGTTTTTT	CSVRAGQNTGELFF
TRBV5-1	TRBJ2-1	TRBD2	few	TGCGCCAGCAGCCGGGACCCTGGGACTAGCGGGTTCGATGAGCAGTTCTTC	CASSRDPGTSGFDEQFF
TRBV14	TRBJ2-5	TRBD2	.	TGTGCCAGCAGCCTACTAGCGGGAGAAGGGACCCAGTACTTC	CASSLLAGEGTQYF
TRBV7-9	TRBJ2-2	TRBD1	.	TGTGCCAGCACCCGAGACAGGGCCCCAAACACCGGGGAGCTGTTTTTT	CASTRDRAPNTGELFF
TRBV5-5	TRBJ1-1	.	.	TGTGCCAGCAGCTTCAGTGGCACTGAAGCTTTCTTT	CASSFSGTEAFF
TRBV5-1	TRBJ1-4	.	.	TGCGCCAGCCAGAGGACGACAGCCCTGGGGGAAAAACTGTTTTTT	CASQRTTALGEKLFF
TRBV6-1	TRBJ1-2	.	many	TGTGCCAGCAGTGAACGACAGGCCCGCTATGGCTACACCTTC	CASSERQARYGYTF
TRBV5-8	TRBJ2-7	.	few	TGTGCCAGCAGCTCGGCCTACGAGCAGTACTTC	CASSSAYEQYF
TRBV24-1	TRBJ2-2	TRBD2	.	TGTGCCACCAGTGACGGGACTAGCGGAGTCCTTTTGAACACCGGGGAGCTGTTTTTT	CATSDGTSGVLLNTGELFF
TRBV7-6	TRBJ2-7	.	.	TGTGCCAGCAGCCCCGCCCAGGCACGGGGTCCCTACGAGCAGTACTTC	CASSPAQARGPYEQYF
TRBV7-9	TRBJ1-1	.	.	TGTGCCAGCAGCCTACTAGGGGGGAACACTGAAGCTTTCTTT	CASSLLGGNTEAFF